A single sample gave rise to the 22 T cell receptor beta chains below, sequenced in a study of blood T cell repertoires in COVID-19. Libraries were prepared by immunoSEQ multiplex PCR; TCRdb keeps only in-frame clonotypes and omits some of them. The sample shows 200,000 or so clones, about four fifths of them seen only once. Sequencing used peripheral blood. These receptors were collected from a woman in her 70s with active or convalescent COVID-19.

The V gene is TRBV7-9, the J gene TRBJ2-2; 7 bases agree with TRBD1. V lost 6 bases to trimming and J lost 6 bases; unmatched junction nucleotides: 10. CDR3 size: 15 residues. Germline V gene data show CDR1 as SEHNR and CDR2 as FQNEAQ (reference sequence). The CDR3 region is CASSRRGRKAGELFF. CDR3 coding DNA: TGTGCCAGCAGTCGTAGGGGGCGCAAGGCCGGGGAGCTGTTTTTT.

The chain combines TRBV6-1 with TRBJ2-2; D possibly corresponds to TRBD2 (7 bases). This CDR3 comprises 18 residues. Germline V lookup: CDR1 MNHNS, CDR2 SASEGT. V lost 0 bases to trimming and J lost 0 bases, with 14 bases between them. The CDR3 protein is CASSEAPWGGANTGELFF. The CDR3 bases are TGTGCCAGCAGTGAAGCTCCCTGGGGGGGCGCGAACACCGGGGAGCTGTTTTTT.

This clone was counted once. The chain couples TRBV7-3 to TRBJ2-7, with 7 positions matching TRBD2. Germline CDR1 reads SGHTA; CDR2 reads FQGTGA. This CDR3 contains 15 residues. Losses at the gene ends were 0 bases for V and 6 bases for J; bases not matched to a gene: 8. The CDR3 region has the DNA TGTGCCAGCAGCTTAACGGCGGGAGAAGGGTCCGAGCAGTACTTC. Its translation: CASSLTAGEGSEQYF.

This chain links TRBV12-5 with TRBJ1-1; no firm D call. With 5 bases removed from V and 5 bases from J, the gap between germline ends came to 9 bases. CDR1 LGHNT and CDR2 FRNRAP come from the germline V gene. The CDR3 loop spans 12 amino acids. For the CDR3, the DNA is TGTGCTAGTGGTGAGCCGGGGACTGAAGCTTTCTTT. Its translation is CASGEPGTEAFF.

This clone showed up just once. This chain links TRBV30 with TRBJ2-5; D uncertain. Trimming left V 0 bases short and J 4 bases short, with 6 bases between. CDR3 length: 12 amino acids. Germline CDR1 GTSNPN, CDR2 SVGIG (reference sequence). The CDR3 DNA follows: TGTGCCTGGAGTGTACGGAGAGAGACCCAGTACTTC. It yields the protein CAWSVRRETQYF.

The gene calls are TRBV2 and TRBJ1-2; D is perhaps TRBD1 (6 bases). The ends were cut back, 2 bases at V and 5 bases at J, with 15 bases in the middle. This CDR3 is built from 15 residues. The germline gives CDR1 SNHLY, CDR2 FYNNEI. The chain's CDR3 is CASSEQQGRVYGYTF. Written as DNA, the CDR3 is TGTGCCAGCAGTGAACAACAGGGCAGGGTATATGGCTACACCTTC.

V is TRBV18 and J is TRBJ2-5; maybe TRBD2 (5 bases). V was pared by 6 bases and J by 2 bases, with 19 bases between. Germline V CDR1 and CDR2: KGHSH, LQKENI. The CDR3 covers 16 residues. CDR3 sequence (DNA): TGTGCCAGCTCCCGCAGAGGGAACGCGCTACAAGAGACCCAGTACTTC. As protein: CASSRRGNALQETQYF.

CDR3 DNA sequence: TGTGCCAGCAGACGACCCATGCCACCCCAGGATAGCAATCAGCCCCAGCATTTT. This gives the protein CASRRPMPPQDSNQPQHF. The chain carries TRBV6-6 and TRBJ1-5, with no clear D. V gave up 6 bases and J gave up 0 bases, with 21 bases separating them. This CDR3 spans 18 amino acids. Per the germline V gene, CDR1 is MNHNY and CDR2 is SVGAGI (reference sequence).

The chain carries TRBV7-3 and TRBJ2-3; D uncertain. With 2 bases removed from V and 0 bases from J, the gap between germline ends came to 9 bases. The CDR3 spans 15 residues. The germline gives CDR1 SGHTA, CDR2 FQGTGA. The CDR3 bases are TGTGCCAGCAGCTTAGGGCTTACTAGCACAGATACGCAGTATTTT. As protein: CASSLGLTSTDTQYF.

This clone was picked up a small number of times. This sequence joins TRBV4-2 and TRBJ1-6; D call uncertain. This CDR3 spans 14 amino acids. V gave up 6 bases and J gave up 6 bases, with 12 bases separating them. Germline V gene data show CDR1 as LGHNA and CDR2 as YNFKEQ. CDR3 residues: CASSPVGVNSPLHF. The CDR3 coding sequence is TGTGCCAGCAGTCCAGTCGGGGTTAATTCACCCCTCCACTTT.

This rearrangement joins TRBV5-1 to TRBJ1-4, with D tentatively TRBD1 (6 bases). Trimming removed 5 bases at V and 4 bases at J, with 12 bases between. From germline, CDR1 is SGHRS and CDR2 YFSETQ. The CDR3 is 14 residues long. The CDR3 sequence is CASRGAVNNEKLFF. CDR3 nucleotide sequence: TGCGCCAGCAGGGGGGCGGTCAATAATGAAAAACTGTTTTTT.

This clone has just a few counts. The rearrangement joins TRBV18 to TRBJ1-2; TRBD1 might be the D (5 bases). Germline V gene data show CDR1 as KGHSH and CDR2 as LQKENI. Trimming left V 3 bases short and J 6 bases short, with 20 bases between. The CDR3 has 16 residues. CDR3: CASSPSGGVVKNGYTF. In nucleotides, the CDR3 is TGTGCCAGCTCACCGTCGGGGGGGGTTGTCAAAAATGGCTACACCTTC.

In nucleotides, the CDR3 is TGTGCCAGCAGCTTGGTTGGGCTGGTGGAGACCCAGTACTTC. Translated: CASSLVGLVETQYF. The chain couples TRBV5-5 to TRBJ2-5; D gene unclear. V was clipped by 0 bases and J by 5 bases, with 11 bases between them. The germline CDR1 and CDR2 sequences are SGHKS and YYEKEE (reference sequence). The CDR3 contains 14 residues.

CDR3 sequence reads: CASSQEAGTGGGVNYGYTF. Written as DNA, the CDR3 is TGTGCCAGCAGCCAAGAGGCCGGGACAGGGGGCGGCGTCAACTATGGCTACACCTTC. The chain combines TRBV4-2 with TRBJ1-2; 12 bases are a match to TRBD1. From germline, CDR1 is LGHNA and CDR2 YNFKEQ. This CDR3 spans 19 amino acids. V lost 0 bases and J lost 2; bases outside the gene matches: 10.

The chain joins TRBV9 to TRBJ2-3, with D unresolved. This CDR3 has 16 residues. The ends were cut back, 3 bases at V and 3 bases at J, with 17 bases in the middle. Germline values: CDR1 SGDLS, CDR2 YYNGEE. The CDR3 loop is CASSARLDPITDTQYF. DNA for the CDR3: TGTGCCAGCAGCGCAAGACTGGATCCGATTACAGATACGCAGTATTTT.

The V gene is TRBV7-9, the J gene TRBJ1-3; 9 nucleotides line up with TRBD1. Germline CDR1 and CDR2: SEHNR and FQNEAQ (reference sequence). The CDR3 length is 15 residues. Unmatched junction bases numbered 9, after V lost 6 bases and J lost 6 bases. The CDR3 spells CASRGDRDLENTIYF. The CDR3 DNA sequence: TGTGCCAGCAGAGGGGACAGGGATCTTGAAAACACCATATATTTT.

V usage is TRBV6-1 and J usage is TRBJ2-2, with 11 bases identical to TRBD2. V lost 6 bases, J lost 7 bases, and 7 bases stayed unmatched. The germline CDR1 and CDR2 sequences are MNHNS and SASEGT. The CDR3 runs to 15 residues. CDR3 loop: CASRGTSGSGGELFF. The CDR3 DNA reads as TGTGCCAGCAGGGGTACTAGCGGGAGCGGCGGGGAGCTGTTTTTT.

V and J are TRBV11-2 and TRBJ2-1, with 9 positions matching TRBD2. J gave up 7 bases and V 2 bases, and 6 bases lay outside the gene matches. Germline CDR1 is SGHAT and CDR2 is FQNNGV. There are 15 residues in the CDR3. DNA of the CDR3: TGTGCCAGCAGCTTACTAGCGGGGATAGGGAATGAGCAGTTCTTC. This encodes CASSLLAGIGNEQFF.

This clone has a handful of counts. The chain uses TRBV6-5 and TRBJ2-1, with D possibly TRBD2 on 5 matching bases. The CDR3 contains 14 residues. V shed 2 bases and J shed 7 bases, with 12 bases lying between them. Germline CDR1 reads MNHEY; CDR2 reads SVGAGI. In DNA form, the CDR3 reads TGTGCCAGCAGTTACAGCGGTGATTGGAATGAGCAGTTCTTC. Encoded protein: CASSYSGDWNEQFF.

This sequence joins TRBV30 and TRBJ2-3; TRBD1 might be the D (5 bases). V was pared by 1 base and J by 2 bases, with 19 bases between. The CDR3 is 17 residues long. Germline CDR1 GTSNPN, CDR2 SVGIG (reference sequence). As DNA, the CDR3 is TGTGCCTGGAGTGACGGCAAGGTGACAGTCCCCACAGATACGCAGTATTTT. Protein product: CAWSDGKVTVPTDTQYF.

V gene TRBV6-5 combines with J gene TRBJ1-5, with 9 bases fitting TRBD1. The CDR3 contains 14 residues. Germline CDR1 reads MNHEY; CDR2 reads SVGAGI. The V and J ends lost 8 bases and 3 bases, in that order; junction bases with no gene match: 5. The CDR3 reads CASRGQGYNQPQHF. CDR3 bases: TGTGCCAGCCGGGGACAGGGCTACAATCAGCCCCAGCATTTT.

CDR3 sequence: CASSAPDRATMNTEAFF. DNA of the CDR3: TGTGCCAGCAGCGCCCCAGACAGGGCCACCATGAACACTGAAGCTTTCTTT. V gene TRBV9 combines with J gene TRBJ1-1; 7 positions match TRBD1. CDR1 is SGDLS and CDR2 is YYNGEE in the germline V gene. V gave up 3 bases and J gave up 0 bases; unmatched junction bases: 11. The CDR3 has 17 residues.